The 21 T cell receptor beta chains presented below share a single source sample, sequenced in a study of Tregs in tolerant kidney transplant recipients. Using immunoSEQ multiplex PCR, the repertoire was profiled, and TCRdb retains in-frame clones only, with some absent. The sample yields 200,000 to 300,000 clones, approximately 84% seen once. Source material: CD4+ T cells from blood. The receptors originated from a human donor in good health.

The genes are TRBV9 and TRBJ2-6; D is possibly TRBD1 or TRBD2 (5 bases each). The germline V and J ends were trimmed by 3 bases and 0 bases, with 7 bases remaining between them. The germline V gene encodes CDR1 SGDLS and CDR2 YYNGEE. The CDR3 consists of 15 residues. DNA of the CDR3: TGTGCCAGCAGCGAGAGGGGCTCTGGGGCCAACGTCCTGACTTTC. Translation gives CASSERGSGANVLTF. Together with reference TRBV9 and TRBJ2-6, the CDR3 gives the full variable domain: DSGVTQTPKHLITATGQRVTLRCSPRSGDLSVYWYQQSLDQGLQFLIQYYNGEERAKGNILERFSAQQFPDLHSELNLSSLELGDSALYFCASSERGSGANVLTFGAGSRLTVL.

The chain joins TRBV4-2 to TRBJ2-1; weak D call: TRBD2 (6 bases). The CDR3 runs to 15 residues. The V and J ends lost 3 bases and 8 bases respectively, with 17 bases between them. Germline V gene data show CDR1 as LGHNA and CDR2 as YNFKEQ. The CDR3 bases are TGTGCCAGCAGCCACGATACTAGCCTATTGGATGAGCAGTTCTTC. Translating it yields CASSHDTSLLDEQFF.

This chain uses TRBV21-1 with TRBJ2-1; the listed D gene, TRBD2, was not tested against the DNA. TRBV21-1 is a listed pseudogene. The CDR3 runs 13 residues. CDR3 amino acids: CASSKSPTREQFF. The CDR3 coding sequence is TGTGCCAGCAGCAAATCCCCGACTCGAGAGCAGTTCTTC.

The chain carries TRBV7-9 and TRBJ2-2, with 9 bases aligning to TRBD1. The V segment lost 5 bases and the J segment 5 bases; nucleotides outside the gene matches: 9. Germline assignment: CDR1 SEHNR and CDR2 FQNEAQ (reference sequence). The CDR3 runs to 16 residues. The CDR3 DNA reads TGTGCCAGCAGCCCGCCCCGGGACAGGGAAACCGGGGAGCTGTTTTTT. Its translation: CASSPPRDRETGELFF. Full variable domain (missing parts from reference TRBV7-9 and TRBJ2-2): DTGVSQNPRHKITKRGQNVTFRCDPISEHNRLYWYRQTLGQGPEFLTYFQNEAQLEKSRLLSDRFSAERPKGSFSTLEIQRTEQGDSAMYLCASSPPRDRETGELFFGEGSRLTVL.

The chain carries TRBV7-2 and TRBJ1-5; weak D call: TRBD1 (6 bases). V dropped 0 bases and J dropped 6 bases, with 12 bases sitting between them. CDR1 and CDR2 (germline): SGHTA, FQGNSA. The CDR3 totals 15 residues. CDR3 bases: TGTGCCAGCAGCTTAGCCCCACAGGGTAGTCAGCCCCAGCATTTT. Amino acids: CASSLAPQGSQPQHF.

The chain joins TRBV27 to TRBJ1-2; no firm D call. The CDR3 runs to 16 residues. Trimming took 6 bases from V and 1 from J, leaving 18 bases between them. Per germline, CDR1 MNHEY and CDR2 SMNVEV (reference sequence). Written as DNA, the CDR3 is TGTGCCAGCAGCCCCCGCCTCCGTCCGGATAACTATGGCTACACCTTC. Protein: CASSPRLRPDNYGYTF.

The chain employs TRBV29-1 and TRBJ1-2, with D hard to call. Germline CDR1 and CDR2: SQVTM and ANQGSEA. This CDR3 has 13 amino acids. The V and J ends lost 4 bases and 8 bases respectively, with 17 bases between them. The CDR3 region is CSVARRELEGYTF. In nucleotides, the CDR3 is TGCAGCGTTGCGAGGCGGGAATTGGAGGGCTACACCTTC.

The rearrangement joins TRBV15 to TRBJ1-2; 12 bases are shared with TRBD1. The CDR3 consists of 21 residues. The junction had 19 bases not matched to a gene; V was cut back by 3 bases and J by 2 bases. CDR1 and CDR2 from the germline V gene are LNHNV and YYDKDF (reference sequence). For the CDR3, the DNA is TGTGCCACCAGCAGGAACAAGGGACCGGGACAGGGGGCTTTATCAAACTATGGCTACACCTTC. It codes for CATSRNKGPGQGALSNYGYTF.

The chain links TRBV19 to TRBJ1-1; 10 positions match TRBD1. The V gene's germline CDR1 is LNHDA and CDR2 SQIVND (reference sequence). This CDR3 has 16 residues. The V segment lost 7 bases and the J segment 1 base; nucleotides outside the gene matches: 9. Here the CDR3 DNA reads TGTGCCAGTAAGTCGGGACAGGGGTTGGGGAACACTGAAGCTTTCTTT. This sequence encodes CASKSGQGLGNTEAFF.

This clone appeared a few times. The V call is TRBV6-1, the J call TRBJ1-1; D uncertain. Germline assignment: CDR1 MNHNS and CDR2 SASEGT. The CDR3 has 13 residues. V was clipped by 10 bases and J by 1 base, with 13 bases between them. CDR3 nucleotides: TGTGCCACGGCGGTCGGGCCGAACACTGAAGCTTTCTTT. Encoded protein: CATAVGPNTEAFF.

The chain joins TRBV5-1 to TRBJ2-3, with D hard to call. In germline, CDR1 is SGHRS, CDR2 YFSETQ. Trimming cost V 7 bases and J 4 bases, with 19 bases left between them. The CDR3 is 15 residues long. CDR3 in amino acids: CASSQRPLGSDTQYF. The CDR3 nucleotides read TGCGCCAGCTCACAAAGGCCACTTGGGTCAGATACGCAGTATTTT.

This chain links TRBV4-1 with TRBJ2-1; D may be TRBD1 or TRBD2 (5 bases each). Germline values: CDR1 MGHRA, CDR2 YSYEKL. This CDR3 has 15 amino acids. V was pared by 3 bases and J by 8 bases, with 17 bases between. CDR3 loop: CASSQYRTGYDEQFF. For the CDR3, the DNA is TGCGCCAGCAGCCAGTACAGGACTGGTTACGATGAGCAGTTCTTC.

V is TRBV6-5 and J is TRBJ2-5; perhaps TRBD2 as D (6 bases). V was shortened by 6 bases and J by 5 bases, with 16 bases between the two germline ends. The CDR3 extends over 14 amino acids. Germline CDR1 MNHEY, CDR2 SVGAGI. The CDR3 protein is CASRPSRGWETQYF. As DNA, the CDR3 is TGTGCCAGCAGACCTTCACGGGGGTGGGAGACCCAGTACTTC.

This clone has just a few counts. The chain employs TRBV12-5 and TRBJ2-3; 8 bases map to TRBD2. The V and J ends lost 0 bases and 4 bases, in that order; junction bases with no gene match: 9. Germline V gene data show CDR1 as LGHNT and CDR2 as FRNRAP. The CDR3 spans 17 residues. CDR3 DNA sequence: TGTGCTAGTGGTTTGGTAGGTAGCGGGATTACCCCAGATACGCAGTATTTT. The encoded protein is CASGLVGSGITPDTQYF.

This CDR3 reads CASSGTFSNQPQHF. CDR3 bases: TGTGCCAGCTCAGGGACTTTTAGCAATCAGCCCCAGCATTTT. The V and J genes are TRBV18 and TRBJ1-5, with TRBD1 as a possible D gene (5 bases). Germline assignment: CDR1 KGHSH and CDR2 LQKENI. V was clipped by 5 bases and J by 0 bases, with 8 bases between them. The CDR3 extends over 14 amino acids.

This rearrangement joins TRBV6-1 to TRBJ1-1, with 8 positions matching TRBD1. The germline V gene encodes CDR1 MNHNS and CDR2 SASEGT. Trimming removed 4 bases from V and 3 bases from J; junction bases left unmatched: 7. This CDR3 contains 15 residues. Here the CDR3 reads CASSAGQGWDTEAFF. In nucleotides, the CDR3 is TGTGCCAGCAGTGCTGGACAGGGTTGGGACACTGAAGCTTTCTTT.

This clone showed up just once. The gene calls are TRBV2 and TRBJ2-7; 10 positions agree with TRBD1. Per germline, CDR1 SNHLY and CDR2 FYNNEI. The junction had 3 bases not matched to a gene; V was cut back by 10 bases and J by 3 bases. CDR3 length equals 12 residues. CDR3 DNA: TGTGCCACCGGACAGGGGGGCTACGAGCAGTACTTC. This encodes CATGQGGYEQYF.

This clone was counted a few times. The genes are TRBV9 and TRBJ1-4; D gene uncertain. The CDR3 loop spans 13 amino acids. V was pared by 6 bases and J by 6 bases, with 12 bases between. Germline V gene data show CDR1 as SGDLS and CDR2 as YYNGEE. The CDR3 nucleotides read TGTGCCAGCACGGGTATTGGGGATGAAAAACTGTTTTTT. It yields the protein CASTGIGDEKLFF.

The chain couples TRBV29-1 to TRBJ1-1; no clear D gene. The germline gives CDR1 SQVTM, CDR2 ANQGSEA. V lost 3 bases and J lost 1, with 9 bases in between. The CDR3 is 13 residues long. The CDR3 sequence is CSVERAANTEAFF. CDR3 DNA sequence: TGCAGCGTTGAGCGGGCTGCGAACACTGAAGCTTTCTTT.

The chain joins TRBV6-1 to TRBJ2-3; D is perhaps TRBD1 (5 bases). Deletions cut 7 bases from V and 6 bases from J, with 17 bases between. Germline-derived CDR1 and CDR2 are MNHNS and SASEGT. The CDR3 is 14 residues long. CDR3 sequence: CASIPGHHQDTQYF. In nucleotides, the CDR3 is TGTGCCAGCATTCCCGGACATCATCAGGATACGCAGTATTTT.

The chain's CDR3 is CASSMDSNQPQHF. For the CDR3, the DNA is TGTGCCAGCAGCATGGATAGCAATCAGCCCCAGCATTTT. V and J are TRBV2 and TRBJ1-5; D is unresolved. V was shortened by 6 bases and J by 0 bases, with 6 bases between the two germline ends. This CDR3 contains 13 residues. Germline V lookup: CDR1 SNHLY, CDR2 FYNNEI.